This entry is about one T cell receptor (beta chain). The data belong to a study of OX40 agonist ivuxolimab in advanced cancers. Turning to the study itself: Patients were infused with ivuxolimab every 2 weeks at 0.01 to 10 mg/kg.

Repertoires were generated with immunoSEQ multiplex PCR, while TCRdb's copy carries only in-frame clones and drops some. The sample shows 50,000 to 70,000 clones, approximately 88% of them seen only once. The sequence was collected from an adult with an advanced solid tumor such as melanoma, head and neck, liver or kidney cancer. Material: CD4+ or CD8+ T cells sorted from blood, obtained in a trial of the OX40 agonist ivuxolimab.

This CDR3 reads CASRGDSYEQYF. Here the CDR3 DNA reads TGTGCCAGTCGCGGGGATTCCTACGAGCAGTACTTC. The gene calls are TRBV19 and TRBJ2-7, with a possible D match to TRBD2 (6 bases). CDR1 and CDR2 (germline): LNHDA, SQIVND (reference sequence). The length of the CDR3 is 12 residues. V lost 8 bases to trimming and J lost 1 base, with 9 bases between them.